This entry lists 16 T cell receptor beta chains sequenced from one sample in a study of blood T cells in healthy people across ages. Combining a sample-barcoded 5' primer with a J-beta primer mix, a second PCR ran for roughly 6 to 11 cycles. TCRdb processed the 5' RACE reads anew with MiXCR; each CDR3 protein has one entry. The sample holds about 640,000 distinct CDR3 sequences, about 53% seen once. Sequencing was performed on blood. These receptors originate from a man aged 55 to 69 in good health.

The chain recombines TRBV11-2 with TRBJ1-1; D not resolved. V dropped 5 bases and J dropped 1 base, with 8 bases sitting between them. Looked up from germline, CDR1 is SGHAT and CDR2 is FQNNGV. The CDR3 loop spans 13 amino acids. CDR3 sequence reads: CASSRVSNTEAFF. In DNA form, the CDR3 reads TGTGCCAGCAGCCGGGTCTCGAACACTGAAGCTTTCTTT.

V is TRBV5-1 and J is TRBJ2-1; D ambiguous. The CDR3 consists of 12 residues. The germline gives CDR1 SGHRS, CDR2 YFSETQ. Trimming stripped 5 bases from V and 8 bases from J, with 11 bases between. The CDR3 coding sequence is TGCGCCAGCAGGATCTACCTAGATGAGCAGTTCTTC. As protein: CASRIYLDEQFF.

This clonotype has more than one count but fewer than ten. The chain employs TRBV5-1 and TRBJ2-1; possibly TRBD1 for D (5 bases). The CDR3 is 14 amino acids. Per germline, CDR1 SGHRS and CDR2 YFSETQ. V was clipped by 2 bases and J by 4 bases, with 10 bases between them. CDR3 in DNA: TGCGCCAGCAGCTTCCAGGGATCGTACAATGAGCAGTTCTTC. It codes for CASSFQGSYNEQFF.

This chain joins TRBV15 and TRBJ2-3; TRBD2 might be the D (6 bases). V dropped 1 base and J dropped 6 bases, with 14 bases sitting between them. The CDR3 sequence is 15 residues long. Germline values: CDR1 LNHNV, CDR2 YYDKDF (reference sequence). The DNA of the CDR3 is TGTGCCACCAGCAGAGTGGAGGGGCAGTGGGATACGCAGTATTTT. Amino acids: CATSRVEGQWDTQYF.

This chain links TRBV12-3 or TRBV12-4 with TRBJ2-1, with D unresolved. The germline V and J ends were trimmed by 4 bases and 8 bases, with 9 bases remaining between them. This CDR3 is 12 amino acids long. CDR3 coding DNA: TGTGCCAGCAGTTCTTTATCTGATGAGCAGTTCTTC. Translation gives CASSSLSDEQFF.

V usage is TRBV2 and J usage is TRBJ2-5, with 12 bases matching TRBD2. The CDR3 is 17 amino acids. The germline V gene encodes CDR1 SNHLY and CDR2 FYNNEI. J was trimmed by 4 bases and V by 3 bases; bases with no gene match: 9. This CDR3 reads CASSDRLAGAPGETQYF. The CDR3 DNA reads TGTGCCAGCAGTGACCGACTAGCGGGGGCCCCGGGAGAGACCCAGTACTTC. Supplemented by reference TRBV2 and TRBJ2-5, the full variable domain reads EPEVTQTPSHQVTQMGQEVILRCVPISNHLYFYWYRQILGQKVEFLVSFYNNEISEKSEIFDDQFSVERPDGSNFTLKIRSTKLEDSAMYFCASSDRLAGAPGETQYFGPGTRLLVL.

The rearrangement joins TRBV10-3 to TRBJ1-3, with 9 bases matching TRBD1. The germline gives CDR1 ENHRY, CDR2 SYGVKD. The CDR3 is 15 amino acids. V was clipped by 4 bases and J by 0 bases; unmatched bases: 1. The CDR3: CAISGTGVSGNTIYF. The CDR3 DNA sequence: TGTGCCATCAGTGGGACAGGGGTCTCTGGAAACACCATATATTTT.

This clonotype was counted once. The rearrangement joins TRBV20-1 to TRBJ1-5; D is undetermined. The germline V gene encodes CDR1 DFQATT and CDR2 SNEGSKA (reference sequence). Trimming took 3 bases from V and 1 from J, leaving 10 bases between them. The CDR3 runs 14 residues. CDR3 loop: CSARKGSSNQPQHF. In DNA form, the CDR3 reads TGCAGTGCTAGGAAGGGCTCAAGCAATCAGCCCCAGCATTTT.

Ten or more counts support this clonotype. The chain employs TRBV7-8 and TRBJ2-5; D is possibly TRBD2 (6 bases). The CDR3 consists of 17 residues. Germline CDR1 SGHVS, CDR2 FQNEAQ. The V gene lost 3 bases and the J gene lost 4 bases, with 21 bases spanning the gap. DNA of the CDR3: TGTGCCAGCAGCTTGTCCGGGACTGCCGACCCCCCAGAGACCCAGTACTTC. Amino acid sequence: CASSLSGTADPPETQYF.

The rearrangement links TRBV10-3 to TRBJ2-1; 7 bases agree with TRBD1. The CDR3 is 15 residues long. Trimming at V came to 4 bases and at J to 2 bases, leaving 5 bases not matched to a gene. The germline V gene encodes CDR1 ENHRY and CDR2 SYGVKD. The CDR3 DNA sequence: TGTGCCATCAGTGTTGGGGGACAGACCTACAATGAGCAGTTCTTC. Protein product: CAISVGGQTYNEQFF.

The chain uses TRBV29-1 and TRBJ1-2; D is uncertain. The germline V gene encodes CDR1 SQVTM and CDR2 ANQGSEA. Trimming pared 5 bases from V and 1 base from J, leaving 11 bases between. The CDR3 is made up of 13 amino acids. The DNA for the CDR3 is TGCAGCGTTTCTACGGCCTTTAACTATGGCTACACCTTC. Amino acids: CSVSTAFNYGYTF.

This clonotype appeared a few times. The CDR3 loop is CSVLMNEKLFF. The DNA for the CDR3 is TGCAGCGTTTTAATGAATGAAAAACTGTTTTTT. The J gene is TRBJ1-4, the V gene TRBV29-1, with D hard to call. Trimming took 5 bases from V and 5 from J, leaving 6 bases between them. The CDR3 is made up of 11 amino acids. Germline V CDR1 and CDR2: SQVTM, ANQGSEA.

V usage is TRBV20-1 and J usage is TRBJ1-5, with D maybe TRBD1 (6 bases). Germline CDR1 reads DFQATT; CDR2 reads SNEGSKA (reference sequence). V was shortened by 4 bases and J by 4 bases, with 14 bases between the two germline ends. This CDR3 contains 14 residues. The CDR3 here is CSAIIEQGNQPQHF. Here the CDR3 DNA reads TGCAGTGCTATCATAGAACAGGGAAATCAGCCCCAGCATTTT.

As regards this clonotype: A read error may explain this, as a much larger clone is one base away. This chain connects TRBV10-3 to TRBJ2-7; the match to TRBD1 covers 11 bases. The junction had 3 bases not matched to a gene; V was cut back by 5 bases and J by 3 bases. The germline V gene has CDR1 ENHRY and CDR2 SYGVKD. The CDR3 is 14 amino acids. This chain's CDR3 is CAISPGTGGYEQYF. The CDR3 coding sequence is TGTGCCATCAGTCCCGGGACAGGGGGCTACGAGCAGTACTTC.

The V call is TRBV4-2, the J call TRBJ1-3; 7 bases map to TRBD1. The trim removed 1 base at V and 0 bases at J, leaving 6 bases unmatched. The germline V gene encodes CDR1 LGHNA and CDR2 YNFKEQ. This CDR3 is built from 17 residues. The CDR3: CASSQGAGGHSGNTIYF. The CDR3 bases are TGTGCCAGCAGCCAAGGTGCAGGGGGACACTCTGGAAACACCATATATTTT.

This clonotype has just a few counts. CDR3 bases: TGTGCCATCAGTGCCAGCTCCTACGAGCAGTACTTC. It is translated as CAISASSYEQYF. The chain is built from TRBV10-3 and TRBJ2-7; D not certain. The CDR3 covers 12 residues. The V and J ends lost 4 bases and 0 bases respectively, with 4 bases between them. Germline V gene data show CDR1 as ENHRY and CDR2 as SYGVKD.